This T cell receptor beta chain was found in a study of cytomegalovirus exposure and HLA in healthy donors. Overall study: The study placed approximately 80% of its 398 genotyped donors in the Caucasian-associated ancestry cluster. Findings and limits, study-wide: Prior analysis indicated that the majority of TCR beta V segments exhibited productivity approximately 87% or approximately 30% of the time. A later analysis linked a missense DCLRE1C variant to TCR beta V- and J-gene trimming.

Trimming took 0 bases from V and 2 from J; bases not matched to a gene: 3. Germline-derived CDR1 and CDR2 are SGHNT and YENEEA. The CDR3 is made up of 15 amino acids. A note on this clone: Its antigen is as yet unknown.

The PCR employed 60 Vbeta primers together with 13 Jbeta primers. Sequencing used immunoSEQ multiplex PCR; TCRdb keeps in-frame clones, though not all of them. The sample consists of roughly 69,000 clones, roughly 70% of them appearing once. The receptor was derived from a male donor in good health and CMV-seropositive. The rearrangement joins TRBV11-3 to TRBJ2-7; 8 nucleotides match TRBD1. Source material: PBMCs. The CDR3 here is CASSLEQGATYEQYF. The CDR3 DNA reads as TGTGCCAGCAGCTTAGAGCAGGGGGCTACCTACGAGCAGTACTTC.